This T cell receptor beta chain derives from a study of CD8+ T cells in alopecia areata. Sequencing relied on a cDNA template that was reverse transcribed from extracted RNA. TCRdb keeps only in-frame clones here, not all; method: immunoSEQ multiplex PCR. The top ten hold 0.48% of the sample, which has a few hundred thousand clones, more than 30% seen once. Treatment given: oral pan-JAK inhibitor, 5-10 mg twice daily. Trimming shortened V by 5 bases and J by 4 bases, and 17 bases separated the two germline ends. This CDR3 contains 15 residues. Germline V gene data show CDR1 as SGHDN and CDR2 as FVKESK.

The receptor was derived from a human donor with alopecia areata. The chain links TRBV14 to TRBJ1-1; no firm D call. Sequenced here: CD4+ T cells sorted from blood, sampled between weeks 30 and 35, from a patient treated with tofacitinib. The CDR3 DNA is TGTGCCAGCAGCAGGATCGTCGGTGGGATCACTGAAGCTTTCTTT. This translates into CASSRIVGGITEAFF.